A single T cell receptor beta chain is shown here with its context. The data are from a study of blood T cell repertoires in COVID-19. In the study overall: Samples of COVID-19 (acute and convalescent) were obtained from the United States, Italy and Spain.

V was clipped by 8 bases and J by 2 bases, with 12 bases between them. Germline V gene lookup returns CDR1 SGHTA and CDR2 FQGNSA. The CDR3 loop spans 13 amino acids. Per the original data handling: Reference gene primer amplification gave estimated nucleated cell counts. Measured with immunoSEQ multiplex PCR; TCRdb has only the in-frame clones, and not every one. The DNA gave D and trimming, while V, J and clone size come from that table. The sample consists of roughly 59,000 clones, 78% of them appearing once. Specimen: peripheral blood. V is TRBV7-2 and J is TRBJ1-2; perhaps TRBD1 as D (6 bases). This sequence was found in a man older than 75 with acute or convalescent COVID-19. CDR3 sequence (DNA): TGTGCCAGCGCCGGACAGAAGAACTATGGCTACACCTTC. Protein product: CASAGQKNYGYTF. The variable domain in full, completed from reference TRBV7-2 and TRBJ1-2, reads GAGVSQSPSNKVTEKGKDVELRCDPISGHTALYWYRQSLGQGLEFLIYFQGNSAPDKSGLPSDRFSAERTGGSVSTLTIQRTQQEDSAVYLCASAGQKNYGYTFGSGTRLTVV.